This paragraph covers one T cell receptor (beta chain) sequence. The data belong to a study of blood T cell repertoires in COVID-19. In the study overall: The samples span acute and convalescent COVID-19 from the United States, Italy and Spain. The analysed material was cDNA or gDNA that came from T cells, B-cell-depleted T cells, or PBMCs.

The length of the CDR3 is 14 residues. Trimming at V came to 7 bases and at J to 5 bases, leaving 7 bases not matched to a gene. Germline CDR1 LNHDA, CDR2 SQIVND (reference sequence). Original processing notes: The assay estimated nucleated cells by amplifying reference gene primers. Produced via immunoSEQ multiplex PCR; TCRdb's table is partial and in-frame only. That table is the source of V, J and clone size, and D and trimming were worked out from the DNA. Seen here are some 160,000 clones, roughly 88% observed once, and the top ten hold about 2%. The sequencing sample was made of peripheral blood. This sequence joins TRBV19 and TRBJ1-5; 8 bases match TRBD1. This receptor was taken from a man aged 18 to 30 with acute or convalescent COVID-19. The CDR3 is CASNTDRGHQPQHF. DNA of the CDR3: TGTGCCAGTAATACAGACAGGGGTCATCAGCCCCAGCATTTT.